The 8 T cell receptor beta chains presented below share a single source sample, sequenced in a study of OX40 agonist ivuxolimab in advanced cancers. Repertoires were generated with immunoSEQ multiplex PCR, while TCRdb's copy carries only in-frame clones and drops some. The sample has 15,000 to 20,000 clones; roughly two thirds are singletons. This sample comprised CD4+ or CD8+ T cells sorted from blood, obtained in a trial of the OX40 agonist ivuxolimab. The source of these receptors is an adult with an advanced solid tumor such as melanoma, head and neck, liver or kidney cancer.

The rearrangement links TRBV11-1 to TRBJ1-6; D is uncertain. V was clipped by 5 bases and J by 10 bases, with 12 bases between them. This CDR3 is built from 13 residues. The germline V gene encodes CDR1 SGHAT and CDR2 FQDESV (reference sequence). The CDR3 region is CASSGSGWSPLHF. CDR3 nucleotide sequence: TGTGCCAGCAGCGGCAGTGGGTGGTCACCCCTCCACTTT.

This chain joins TRBV28 and TRBJ2-2; unclear D gene. The CDR3 loop spans 13 amino acids. V lost 3 bases and J lost 6, with 8 bases in between. CDR1 and CDR2 (germline): MDHEN, SYDVKM. The CDR3 DNA reads as TGTGCCAGCAGTTTTAGGGCCTCCGGGGAGCTGTTTTTT. This translates into CASSFRASGELFF.

The chain couples TRBV9 to TRBJ2-5; 11 bases fit TRBD1. The DNA end is a closer match to TRBJ2-7, so the J assignment may be wrong. Germline V lookup: CDR1 SGDLS, CDR2 YYNGEE. CDR3 size: 17 residues. CDR3 bases: TGTGCCAGCAGCGTAGTCCCTATAGGACAGGGGGCATACGAGCAGTACTTC. This translates into CASSVVPIGQGAYEQYF.

This clone was found a few times. V usage is TRBV19 and J usage is TRBJ1-6; no firm D call. The CDR3 is made up of 15 amino acids. Germline V gene sequence: CDR1 LNHDA, CDR2 SQIVND (reference sequence). Deletions cut 5 bases from V and 2 bases from J, with 10 bases between. The CDR3 DNA sequence: TGTGCCAGTAGTGCCGGGGTCACCTATAATTCACCCCTCCACTTT. This sequence encodes CASSAGVTYNSPLHF.

The genes are TRBV29-1 and TRBJ2-3; 13 nucleotides line up with TRBD2. Looked up from germline, CDR1 is SQVTM and CDR2 is ANQGSEA. The CDR3 spans 15 residues. V gave up 6 bases and J gave up 8 bases; unmatched junction bases: 11. DNA of the CDR3: TGCAGCGTGACAACACTAGCGGGGGGGCCTGGTACGCAGTATTTT. Its protein product is CSVTTLAGGPGTQYF.

The gene calls are TRBV5-1 and TRBJ2-2, with a possible D match to TRBD1 (6 bases). CDR1 is SGHRS, CDR2 YFSETQ, per germline. There are 17 residues in the CDR3. V was pared by 0 bases and J by 2 bases, with 14 bases between. CDR3 sequence (DNA): TGCGCCAGCAGCTTGGCAGGGGCCGACTTCAACACCGGGGAGCTGTTTTTT. Its translation is CASSLAGADFNTGELFF.

This clone was seen once. J is TRBJ2-1 and V is TRBV13; maybe TRBD1 (6 bases). V was pared by 3 bases and J by 6 bases, with 15 bases between. Germline V gene sequence: CDR1 PRHDT, CDR2 FYEKMQ (reference sequence). The CDR3 consists of 15 residues. The CDR3 is CASSFGAGVANEQFF. As DNA, the CDR3 is TGTGCCAGCAGCTTCGGGGCAGGGGTGGCCAATGAGCAGTTCTTC.

CDR3 loop: CASSYPTSGGAGEFF. The CDR3 nucleotides are TGTGCCAGCAGTTACCCGACTAGCGGGGGGGCCGGAGAGTTCTTC. The V call is TRBV27, the J call TRBJ2-1, with 14 bases aligning to TRBD2. After removal of 4 bases from V and 14 bases from J, the junction contained 10 bases not matched to a gene. Germline lookup yields CDR1 MNHEY and CDR2 SMNVEV (reference sequence). The CDR3 extends over 15 amino acids.